The source of this TCR beta chain is a study of blood T cell repertoires in COVID-19. As for the study in general: Sources were T cells, B-cell-depleted T cells, or PBMCs; the material itself was cDNA or gDNA.

The CDR3 is 16 residues long. V dropped 2 bases and J dropped 4 bases, with 15 bases sitting between them. Germline V gene lookup returns CDR1 SEHNR and CDR2 FQNEAQ (reference sequence). In the authors' methods: Reference gene primer amplification in the assay estimated nucleated cell counts. Libraries were prepared by immunoSEQ multiplex PCR; TCRdb keeps only in-frame clonotypes and omits some of them. V, J and clone size are those of that table, while D and trimming were read from the DNA. The table has 150,000 to 200,000 clones, 87% seen once. The V gene is TRBV7-9, the J gene TRBJ2-1, with D perhaps matching TRBD1 (6 bases). The TCR was taken from a woman aged 45-65 years with acute or convalescent COVID-19. Specimen: peripheral blood. CDR3 amino acids: CASSLPIRTEYNEQFF. The CDR3 DNA sequence: TGTGCCAGCAGCTTACCTATCCGGACAGAGTACAATGAGCAGTTCTTC.